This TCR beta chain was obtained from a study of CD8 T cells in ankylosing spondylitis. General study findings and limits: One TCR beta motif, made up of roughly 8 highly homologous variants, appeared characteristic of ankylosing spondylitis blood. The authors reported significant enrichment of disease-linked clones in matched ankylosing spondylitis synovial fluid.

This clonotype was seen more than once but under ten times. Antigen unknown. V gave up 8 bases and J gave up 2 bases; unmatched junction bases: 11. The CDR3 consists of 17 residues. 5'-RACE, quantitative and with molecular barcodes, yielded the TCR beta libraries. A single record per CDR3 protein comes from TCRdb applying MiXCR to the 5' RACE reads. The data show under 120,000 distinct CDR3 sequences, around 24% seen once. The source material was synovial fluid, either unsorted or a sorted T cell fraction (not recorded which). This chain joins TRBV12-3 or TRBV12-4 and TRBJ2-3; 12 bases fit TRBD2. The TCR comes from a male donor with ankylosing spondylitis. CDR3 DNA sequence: TGTGCCAGCGGAGACAGGGGACTAGCGGGCCACACAGATACGCAGTATTTT. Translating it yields CASGDRGLAGHTDTQYF.